The text below deals with one T cell receptor beta chain. Its matching antigen is unknown. The repertoire was sequenced with immunoSEQ multiplex PCR; TCRdb's copy has only in-frame clones and lacks some. This sample has approximately 99,000 clones; roughly 95% occur once, and the top ten carry about 0.18%. This specimen comes from a study of OX40 agonist ivuxolimab in advanced cancers. About the study: Dose-escalation cases comprised hepatocellular carcinoma, melanoma, renal cell or head and neck cancer. Averaging roughly 60 years in age, with a range of about 20 to 90, the cohort was about 85% male.

The CDR3 length is 13 residues. Germline V lookup: CDR1 SGDLS, CDR2 YYNGEE. V lost 7 bases, J lost 5 bases, and 12 bases lay in between. Findings and limits, study-wide: On average, CD8+ T cells showed a greater number of expanded clones than CD4+. Doses of 0.1 to 3.0 mg/kg were accompanied by clonal expansion of CD4+ and CD8+ blood T cells by week 6.

The origin of this receptor is an adult with an advanced solid tumor such as melanoma, head and neck, liver or kidney cancer. The chain carries TRBV9 and TRBJ2-2, with D possibly matching TRBD2 (5 bases). The material sequenced was CD4+ or CD8+ T cells sorted from blood, taken in a trial of the OX40 agonist ivuxolimab. CDR3 nucleotide sequence: TGTGCCAGCGCCACGGGGTCAACCGGGGAGCTGTTTTTT. Its translation is CASATGSTGELFF.